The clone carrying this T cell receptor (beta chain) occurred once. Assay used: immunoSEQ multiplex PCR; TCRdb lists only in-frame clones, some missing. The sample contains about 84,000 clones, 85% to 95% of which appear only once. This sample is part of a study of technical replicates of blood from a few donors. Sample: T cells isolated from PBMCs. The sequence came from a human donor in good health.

The CDR3 here is CASSLTTSTDTQYF. CDR3 in DNA: TGCGCCAGCAGCTTGACTACGAGCACAGATACGCAGTATTTT. The chain recombines TRBV5-1 with TRBJ2-3; D is unresolved. The CDR3 is made up of 14 amino acids. V was shortened by 1 base and J by 0 bases, with 6 bases between the two germline ends. The germline gives CDR1 SGHRS, CDR2 YFSETQ.